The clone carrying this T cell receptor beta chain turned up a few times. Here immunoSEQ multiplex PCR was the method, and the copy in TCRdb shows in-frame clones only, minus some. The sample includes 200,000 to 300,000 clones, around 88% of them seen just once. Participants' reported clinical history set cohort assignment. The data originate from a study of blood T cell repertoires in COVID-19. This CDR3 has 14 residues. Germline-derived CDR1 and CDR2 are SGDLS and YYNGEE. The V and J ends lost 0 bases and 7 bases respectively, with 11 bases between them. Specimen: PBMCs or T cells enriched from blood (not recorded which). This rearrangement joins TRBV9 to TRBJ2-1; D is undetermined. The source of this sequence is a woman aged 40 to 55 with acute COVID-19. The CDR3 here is CASSVDLVGNEQFF. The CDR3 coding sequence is TGTGCCAGCAGCGTAGATCTAGTCGGGAATGAGCAGTTCTTC. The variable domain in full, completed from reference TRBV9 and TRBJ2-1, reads DSGVTQTPKHLITATGQRVTLRCSPRSGDLSVYWYQQSLDQGLQFLIQYYNGEERAKGNILERFSAQQFPDLHSELNLSSLELGDSALYFCASSVDLVGNEQFFGPGTRLTVL.